This TCR beta chain was profiled in a study of cytomegalovirus exposure and HLA in healthy donors. CDR1 and CDR2 (germline): MNHEY, SMNVEV (reference sequence). Trimming took off 5 bases at V and 11 bases at J, with 16 bases between the two ends. The CDR3 has 12 residues. Of note for this clone: Its antigen is not known.

General study results and limits: Testing in vitro showed a few CMV-associated chains specific for CMV antigens. Rare TCR sequences dominated, though some public TCRs recurred in many donors. The investigators catalogued some 150 TCR beta chains as cytomegalovirus-associated.

A multiplex PCR was run with 60 Vbeta primers and 13 Jbeta primers. Sequencing used immunoSEQ multiplex PCR; TCRdb keeps in-frame clones, though not all of them. Across tens of thousands of clones, the top ten clones capture roughly 3.8% of the sample. The clonotype originates from a female donor in good health and CMV-seropositive. The rearrangement joins TRBV27 to TRBJ2-7; TRBD2 might be the D (7 bases). Input material: PBMCs. CDR3 loop: CASSRPSGGEYF. CDR3 nucleotide sequence: TGTGCCAGCAGTCGGCCCTCGGGGGGCGAGTACTTC.